This T cell receptor beta chain was captured in a study of PD-L1 blockade in urothelial cancer. Study details: Atezolizumab 1,200 mg was given intravenously every 3 weeks, starting 2014. Males with urothelial cancer arising in the bladder constituted about 90% of the roughly 29 patients. Study patients had been treated with 0 to 3 previous chemotherapy regimens.

Time point described: pretreatment peripheral blood. The method was immunoSEQ multiplex PCR; TCRdb's version includes in-frame clones alone and lacks a portion of them. The sample lists around 130,000 clones, approximately 84% occurring once. Germline CDR1 SEHNR, CDR2 FQNEAQ (reference sequence). The CDR3 runs 14 residues. Trimming pared 5 bases from V and 3 bases from J, leaving 11 bases between. Material: PBMCs, obtained around atezolizumab (anti-PD-L1) treatment. V is TRBV7-9 and J is TRBJ2-1; maybe TRBD1 (5 bases). The clonotype comes from a man aged 50 to 59 with urothelial cancer. CDR3 in DNA: TGTGCCAGCAGCGCCGGCCAGGGCTACAATGAGCAGTTCTTC. Its translation: CASSAGQGYNEQFF.